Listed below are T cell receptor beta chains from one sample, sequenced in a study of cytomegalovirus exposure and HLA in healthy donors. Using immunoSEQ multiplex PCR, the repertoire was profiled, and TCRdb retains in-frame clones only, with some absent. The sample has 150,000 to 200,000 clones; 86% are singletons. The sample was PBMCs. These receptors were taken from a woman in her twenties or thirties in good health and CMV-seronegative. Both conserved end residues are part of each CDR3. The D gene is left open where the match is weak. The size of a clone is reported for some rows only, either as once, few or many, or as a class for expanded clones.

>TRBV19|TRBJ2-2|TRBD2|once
TGTGCCAGTAGTTTACTAGCGGGAGAGGTTGGGGAGCTGTTTTTT
CASSLLAGEVGELFF
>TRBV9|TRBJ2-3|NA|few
TGTGCCAGCAGCGCCGACAGTACCCTAACAGATACGCAGTATTTT
CASSADSTLTDTQYF
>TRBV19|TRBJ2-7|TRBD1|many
TGTGCCAGTAGTATCGGGACAGGGAACTCCTACGAGCAGTACTTC
CASSIGTGNSYEQYF
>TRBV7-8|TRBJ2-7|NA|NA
TGTGCCAGCAGCTCCGTCATTGGAGACTGGACCTACGAGCAGTACTTC
CASSSVIGDWTYEQYF
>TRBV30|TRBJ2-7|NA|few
TGTGCCTGGAGCCGAGGGTGGGTACCGGGCTACGAGCAGTACTTC
CAWSRGWVPGYEQYF
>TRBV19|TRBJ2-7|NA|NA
TGTGCCAGTAGTATAGATCTGGATGTCCACGAGCAGTACTTC
CASSIDLDVHEQYF
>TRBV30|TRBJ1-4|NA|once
TGTGCCTGGAGTCCCGGGGCGTTAGATGAAAAACTGTTTTTT
CAWSPGALDEKLFF
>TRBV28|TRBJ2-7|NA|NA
TGTGCCAGCAGTTTGAGGGTCCCCTACGAGCAGTACTTC
CASSLRVPYEQYF
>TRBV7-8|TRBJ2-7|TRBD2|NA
TGTGCCAGCAGCCCCGGGCCTAGCGGGAGTTACTACGAGCAGTACTTC
CASSPGPSGSYYEQYF
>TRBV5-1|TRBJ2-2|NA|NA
TGCGCCAGCAGCGCGCAGGCTTCCGGGGAGCTGTTTTTT
CASSAQASGELFF
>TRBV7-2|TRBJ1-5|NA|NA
TGTGCCAGCAGCACCCACGGGATGGAGGAGCCCCAGCATTTT
CASSTHGMEEPQHF
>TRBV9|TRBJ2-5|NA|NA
TGTGCCAGCAGCGTAGCGGGGTCGAGTCCGGAGACCCAGTACTTC
CASSVAGSSPETQYF
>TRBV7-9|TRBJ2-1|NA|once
TGTGCCAGCAGCTCTAAACCGGGGGTGCGCAATGAGCAGTTCTTC
CASSSKPGVRNEQFF
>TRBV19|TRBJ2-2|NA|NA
TGTGCCAGTAGTATGGCTTACAGGGACACCGGGGAGCTGTTTTTT
CASSMAYRDTGELFF
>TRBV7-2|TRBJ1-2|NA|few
TGTGCCAGCAGCTTAACTCCAGGGACCCCTAATGGCTACACCTTC
CASSLTPGTPNGYTF
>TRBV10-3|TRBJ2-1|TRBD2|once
TGTGCCATCAGTCCGGGACTAGCTGAGCAGTTCTTC
CAISPGLAEQFF
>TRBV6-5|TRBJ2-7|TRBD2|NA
TGTGCCAGCAGACAGACTAGCGGTGGTTCCTACGAGCAGTACTTC
CASRQTSGGSYEQYF
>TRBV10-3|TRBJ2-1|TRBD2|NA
TGTGCCATAAGTGGGGGGACTAGCGGGAGGGAGGATGAGCAGTTCTTC
CAISGGTSGREDEQFF
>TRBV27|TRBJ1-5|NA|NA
TGTGCCAGCAGTTTAGTGACAGGCCGCAATCAGCCCCAGCATTTT
CASSLVTGRNQPQHF
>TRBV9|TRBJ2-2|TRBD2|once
TGTGCCAGCAGCCTAAGCGGGAGGGCGAACACCGGGGAGCTGTTTTTT
CASSLSGRANTGELFF
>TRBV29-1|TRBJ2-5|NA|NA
TGCAGCGTTGAAGCTCCCCATCAACAGGGATGGGTCCAGTACTTC
CSVEAPHQQGWVQYF
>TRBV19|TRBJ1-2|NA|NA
TGTGCCAGTAAGAACAGGGACCCAAAGGGTTGGAGCTACACCTTC
CASKNRDPKGWSYTF
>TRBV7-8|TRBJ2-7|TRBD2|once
TGTGCCAGCAGCGCACTAGCGGGAGGGTCCGAGCAGTACTTC
CASSALAGGSEQYF
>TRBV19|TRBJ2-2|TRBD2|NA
TGTGCCAGTAGTATGATGGGAGGGGTCACCGGGGAGCTGTTTTTT
CASSMMGGVTGELFF
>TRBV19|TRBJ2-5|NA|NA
TGTGCCAGTAGTACCCGGACAGTCCTCCAAGAGACCCAGTACTTC
CASSTRTVLQETQYF
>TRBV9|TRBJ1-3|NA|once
TGTGCCAGCAGCGTAGTAAGCTCTGGAAACACCATATATTTT
CASSVVSSGNTIYF
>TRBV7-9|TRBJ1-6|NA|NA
TGTGCCAGCAGCGCCGGATGGGATAATTCACCCCTCCACTTT
CASSAGWDNSPLHF
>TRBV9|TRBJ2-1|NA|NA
TGTGCCAGCAGCGTAGTAGGAGGGGGTGAATACAATGAGCAGTTCTTC
CASSVVGGGEYNEQFF
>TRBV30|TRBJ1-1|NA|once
TGTGCCTGGAGTGTACCCGGGTTTGGCAGGGGGAACACTGAAGCTTTCTTT
CAWSVPGFGRGNTEAFF
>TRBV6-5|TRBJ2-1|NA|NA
TGTGCCAGCAGTTCCTACGGTAGCTCCTACAATGAGCAGTTCTTC
CASSSYGSSYNEQFF
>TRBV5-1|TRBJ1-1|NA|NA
TGCGCCAGCAGCTTGGCCCAATTCACTGAAGCTTTCTTT
CASSLAQFTEAFF